The 23 T cell receptor beta chains in this list originate from one sample, sequenced in a study of PD-L1 blockade in urothelial cancer. Only in-frame clones appear in the TCRdb table, and some are missing; sequencing was by immunoSEQ multiplex PCR. The sample has approximately 34,000 clones; 84% are singletons. The input for sequencing was PBMCs, taken around atezolizumab (anti-PD-L1) treatment. The receptors derive from a man aged 55 to 70 with urothelial cancer.

This clone was observed a single time. This chain uses TRBV12-5 with TRBJ2-3; 12 bases line up with TRBD2. V trimming: 5 bases; J trimming: 0 bases; junction bases outside the gene matches: 3. Germline V CDR1 and CDR2: LGHNT, FRNRAP. This CDR3 region has 16 residues. CDR3 protein: CASGPGTSGSTDTQYF. The CDR3 region has the DNA TGTGCTAGTGGTCCCGGGACTAGCGGGAGCACAGATACGCAGTATTTT.

The J gene is TRBJ1-1, the V gene TRBV28; 8 bases match TRBD1. Germline-derived CDR1 and CDR2 are MDHEN and SYDVKM. This CDR3 has 13 residues. The junction had 7 bases not matched to a gene; V was cut back by 8 bases and J by 5 bases. The CDR3 loop is CASAWDRPTEAFF. CDR3 in DNA: TGTGCCAGCGCCTGGGACAGGCCGACTGAAGCTTTCTTT.

The chain carries TRBV2 and TRBJ1-6, with a possible D match to TRBD1 (5 bases). The V end lost 8 bases, the J end lost 7 bases, and 9 bases lay between the germline ends. CDR3 length: 12 amino acids. Germline CDR1 and CDR2: SNHLY and FYNNEI. CDR3: CASGGENSPLHF. CDR3 nucleotides: TGTGCCAGCGGGGGGGAGAATTCACCCCTCCACTTT.

The chain is built from TRBV19 and TRBJ2-1; 13 bases match TRBD2. With 5 bases clipped from V and 7 bases from J, the junction kept 11 bases outside the gene matches. Germline V gene data show CDR1 as LNHDA and CDR2 as SQIVND (reference sequence). This CDR3 is built from 17 residues. The CDR3 loop is CASSPELAGGPLNEQFF. The CDR3 region has the DNA TGTGCCAGTAGTCCAGAACTAGCGGGAGGGCCATTGAATGAGCAGTTCTTC. Supplemented by reference TRBV19 and TRBJ2-1, the full variable domain reads DGGITQSPKYLFRKEGQNVTLSCEQNLNHDAMYWYRQDPGQGLRLIYYSQIVNDFQKGDIAEGYSVSREKKESFPLTVTSAQKNPTAFYLCASSPELAGGPLNEQFFGPGTRLTVL.

V is TRBV9 and J is TRBJ1-2, with D unresolved. V was trimmed by 0 bases and J by 8 bases, leaving 11 bases between them. Germline V gives CDR1 SGDLS, CDR2 YYNGEE. The CDR3 has 13 amino acids. The CDR3 DNA follows: TGTGCCAGCAGCGTAGGAGACAAACACGGCTACACCTTC. Encoded protein: CASSVGDKHGYTF.

A single count supports this clone. This chain links TRBV4-1 with TRBJ1-3, with 9 bases that match TRBD1. Germline trimming cut 2 bases from V and 4 bases from J; bases unmatched to any gene: 6. CDR1 and CDR2 from the germline V gene are MGHRA and YSYEKL. The CDR3 totals 16 residues. CDR3 region: CASSQTIGTGGNTIYF. DNA of the CDR3: TGCGCCAGCAGCCAAACCATCGGGACAGGGGGAAACACCATATATTTT.

The rearrangement uses TRBV5-1 and TRBJ2-2, with TRBD1 as a possible D gene (6 bases). CDR1 SGHRS and CDR2 YFSETQ come from the germline V gene. This CDR3 has 16 residues. V was clipped by 2 bases and J by 4 bases, with 15 bases between them. CDR3 sequence (DNA): TGCGCCAGCAGCTTAAGACAGATAGGGGGCACCGGGGAGCTGTTTTTT. Its protein product is CASSLRQIGGTGELFF. The full variable domain, in which reference TRBV5-1 and TRBJ2-2 provide the parts outside the CDR3, is KAGVTQTPRYLIKTRGQQVTLSCSPISGHRSVSWYQQTPGQGLQFLFEYFSETQRNKGNFPGRFSGRQFSNSRSEMNVSTLELGDSALYLCASSLRQIGGTGELFFGEGSRLTVL.

The chain couples TRBV2 to TRBJ2-7; a possible D gene is TRBD1 (7 bases). CDR1 SNHLY and CDR2 FYNNEI come from the germline V gene. This CDR3 spans 15 amino acids. Trimming removed 3 bases from V and 2 bases from J, with 14 bases in between. Here the CDR3 reads CASSDPRDRTYEQYF. The DNA for the CDR3 is TGTGCCAGCAGTGATCCGCGGGACAGAACCTACGAGCAGTACTTC.

This clone occurred a few times. The gene calls are TRBV30 and TRBJ1-1; D might be TRBD1 (6 bases). This CDR3 is built from 13 residues. The germline gives CDR1 GTSNPN, CDR2 SVGIG (reference sequence). Deletions cut 2 bases from V and 0 bases from J, with 7 bases between. The CDR3 sequence is CAWSTGLNTEAFF. CDR3 in DNA: TGTGCCTGGAGTACAGGGTTGAACACTGAAGCTTTCTTT.

V and J are TRBV5-4 and TRBJ2-1, with D possibly TRBD2 on 6 matching bases. The V gene's germline CDR1 is SGHNT and CDR2 YYREEE (reference sequence). The CDR3 runs to 16 residues. Trimming pared 0 bases from V and 0 bases from J, leaving 10 bases between. Written as DNA, the CDR3 is TGTGCCAGCAGCTTGGTGGCGACTAGCTCCTACAATGAGCAGTTCTTC. Residues: CASSLVATSSYNEQFF.

The chain couples TRBV5-1 to TRBJ2-2, with D maybe TRBD1 (5 bases). The germline V gene encodes CDR1 SGHRS and CDR2 YFSETQ. The V end lost 4 bases, the J end lost 3 bases, and 7 bases lay between the germline ends. The CDR3 contains 13 residues. In nucleotides, the CDR3 is TGCGCCAGCAGCAGACAGTACACCGGGGAGCTGTTTTTT. Residues: CASSRQYTGELFF. Based on the CDR3 plus reference TRBV5-1 and TRBJ2-2, the full variable domain is KAGVTQTPRYLIKTRGQQVTLSCSPISGHRSVSWYQQTPGQGLQFLFEYFSETQRNKGNFPGRFSGRQFSNSRSEMNVSTLELGDSALYLCASSRQYTGELFFGEGSRLTVL.

The chain combines TRBV7-9 with TRBJ2-5, with 7 bases lining up with TRBD1. V trimming: 4 bases; J trimming: 5 bases; junction bases outside the gene matches: 16. This CDR3 spans 17 amino acids. The germline V gene encodes CDR1 SEHNR and CDR2 FQNEAQ (reference sequence). CDR3 DNA sequence: TGTGCCAGCAGCTGGAGGACAGGAAGCGCGGTCACTGAGACCCAGTACTTC. It yields the protein CASSWRTGSAVTETQYF.

V is TRBV11-2 and J is TRBJ2-1; the match to TRBD1 covers 9 bases. The CDR3 is 16 residues long. V lost 3 bases and J lost 4; bases outside the gene matches: 7. Per germline, CDR1 SGHAT and CDR2 FQNNGV. The CDR3 reads CASSFSGTGKYNEQFF. CDR3 DNA sequence: TGTGCCAGCAGCTTCTCCGGGACAGGGAAATACAATGAGCAGTTCTTC.

V is TRBV6-6 and J is TRBJ2-3; 7 bases align to TRBD1. The CDR3 loop spans 15 amino acids. Germline trimming cut 5 bases from V and 3 bases from J; bases unmatched to any gene: 8. Germline CDR1 and CDR2: MNHNY and SVGAGI (reference sequence). CDR3 DNA: TGTGCCAGCAGTAACACTCGACAGGGTACAGATACGCAGTATTTT. Translated, it gives CASSNTRQGTDTQYF.

The gene calls are TRBV29-1 and TRBJ1-2; 8 positions agree with TRBD1. The CDR3 is made up of 13 amino acids. The V and J ends lost 6 bases and 3 bases, in that order; junction bases with no gene match: 6. In germline, CDR1 is SQVTM, CDR2 ANQGSEA. CDR3 DNA sequence: TGCAGCGTCGGGACAGGAGGCTACTATGGCTACACCTTC. Protein product: CSVGTGGYYGYTF.

This chain connects TRBV4-3 to TRBJ2-2; D is ambiguous. Germline V CDR1 and CDR2: LGHNA, YSLEER. Trimming took off 1 base at V and 3 bases at J, with 9 bases between the two ends. The CDR3 consists of 15 residues. The chain's CDR3 is CASSQVRGYTGELFF. DNA of the CDR3: TGCGCCAGCAGCCAAGTAAGAGGTTACACCGGGGAGCTGTTTTTT.

V and J are TRBV4-1 and TRBJ1-4, with TRBD1 as a possible D gene (6 bases). V was pared by 4 bases and J by 0 bases, with 9 bases between. Per germline, CDR1 MGHRA and CDR2 YSYEKL. There are 15 residues in the CDR3. DNA of the CDR3: TGCGCCAGCAGCCGACAGGACCCAACTAATGAAAAACTGTTTTTT. Amino acids: CASSRQDPTNEKLFF.

This chain links TRBV9 with TRBJ2-7; no clear D gene. With 3 bases removed from V and 0 bases from J, the gap between germline ends came to 10 bases. Germline V gives CDR1 SGDLS, CDR2 YYNGEE. There are 14 residues in the CDR3. CDR3 nucleotides: TGTGCCAGCAGCGCACGGAGTAGCTCCTACGAGCAGTACTTC. Residues: CASSARSSSYEQYF.

The chain joins TRBV4-3 to TRBJ1-1; no clear D gene. The germline gives CDR1 LGHNA, CDR2 YSLEER. This CDR3 is 15 amino acids long. V was pared by 0 bases and J by 4 bases, with 12 bases between. CDR3 nucleotide sequence: TGCGCCAGCAGCCAAGATGTAGCCGGGAGCACTGAAGCTTTCTTT. Its protein product is CASSQDVAGSTEAFF.

The V gene is TRBV27, the J gene TRBJ2-6; TRBD1 aligns across 12 bases. The germline CDR1 and CDR2 sequences are MNHEY and SMNVEV (reference sequence). V lost 6 bases to trimming and J lost 3 bases; unmatched junction nucleotides: 6. The CDR3 totals 17 residues. The CDR3 region is CASSRGQGALGANVLTF. CDR3 bases: TGTGCCAGCAGCAGGGGACAGGGGGCGCTTGGGGCCAACGTCCTGACTTTC.

The DNA of the CDR3 is TGCGCCAGCCCAATTCGCGGACAGGGGTTCAACAATGAGCAGTTCTTC. It translates to CASPIRGQGFNNEQFF. The J gene is TRBJ2-1, the V gene TRBV5-1; the match to TRBD1 covers 9 bases. The ends lost 7 bases at V and 5 bases at J; junction bases unmatched: 13. Germline V CDR1 and CDR2: SGHRS, YFSETQ. The CDR3 is 16 amino acids.

The chain employs TRBV19 and TRBJ1-1, with TRBD1 as a possible D gene (5 bases). V was trimmed by 9 bases and J by 1 base, leaving 15 bases between them. The CDR3 has 14 amino acids. Germline-derived CDR1 and CDR2 are LNHDA and SQIVND (reference sequence). DNA for the CDR3: TGTGCCAGCCTACTCAGGGCGGAGAACACTGAAGCTTTCTTT. Residues: CASLLRAENTEAFF.

The DNA for the CDR3 is TGCGCCAGCGTGGACACTGTCCCCTACAATGAGCAGTTCTTC. Translating it yields CASVDTVPYNEQFF. The chain has TRBV10-2 and TRBJ2-1, with D maybe TRBD1 (5 bases). This CDR3 spans 14 amino acids. V gave up 8 bases and J gave up 2 bases, with 13 bases separating them. Germline V lookup: CDR1 WSHSY, CDR2 SAAADI.